The present T cell receptor (beta chain) was sequenced within a study of vaccination effects on CD4 cells after COVID-19 (dated by TCRdb to 2021 to 2024). As for the study more broadly: In the ViraFEST assay, PBMC were stimulated with viral peptide pools, and TCR sequencing was then used to find antigen-specific CD4+ T cell clonotypes based on their expansion. Across the study, the median time from the second dose to post-vaccine sampling was 72 days (range 14 to 241). Each well held some 1.9 million PBMC cultured in IMDM containing approximately 5.3% human AB serum, 9 to 10 IU/ml IL-2 and gentamicin, along with approximately 10 ug/ml peptides. In both COVID-19 convalescent patients and infection-naive vaccine recipients, the study compared SARS-CoV-2 spike-specific CD4+ TCR repertoires from before mRNA vaccination with those from after it. The Oncomine TCR Beta short-read assay on an Illumina iSeq 100 was used to sequence cultures from other donors in the study. The full study included 9 to 10 COVID-19 convalescent patients and several SARS-CoV-2-naive healthy vaccine recipients. Broad study findings and their caveats: Both infection-induced and vaccine-induced clones contracted markedly at late post-vaccination timepoints, which is consistent with waning T cell responses. The study was limited by a small number of convalescent patients and lacked early post-infection timepoints. Among healthy vaccine recipients, nearly all vaccine-induced clones were SARS-CoV-2 mono-reactive, and just 1 of 255 was cross-reactive with common cold coronaviruses.

Trimming at the junction amounts to 6 bases on V and 9 bases on J, and the germline ends lie 14 bases apart. Including the terminal cysteine and phenylalanine, the CDR3 comprises 12 residues. CDR3 DNA is the only sequence kept; it has 36 bases, read in frame from the first base. The germline V gene encodes CDR1 LGHDT and CDR2 YNNKEL (reference sequence). Details on this clone: Its antigen is currently not known. No clone much larger than this one lies a single base away; base qualities are absent.

Library method: the immunoSEQ multiplex PCR assay. DNA from the CD4+ T cells that had been cultured and isolated underwent TCR beta CDR3 sequencing. The study's processing was this. Non-productive TCR sequences were removed and reads were trimmed to the CDR3 region, keeping CDR3s of at least 7 amino acids. Antigen-specific clonotypes were identified using the MANAFEST web app by comparison of expansion in peptide wells against reference cultures. For clones to be considered positive, expansion at FDR<0.05 versus reference and all other wells, an odds ratio above 5, and a frequency above 0.1% in two replicate wells were required. Cross-reactive clonotypes were defined as significantly expanded in SARS-CoV-2 spike wells and in at least one common cold coronavirus spike condition. Levenshtein distance calculated with the stringdist R package was used to assess CDR3 similarity, and unrooted trees were constructed with ape in R 3.6.1. TCRdb stores this immuneACCESS table with in-frame sequences only. Part of the clones is absent; in the studies checked, under half of the shortfall reflects unresolved V genes, and no reason is known for the rest. Clonal size and the V and J genes are those of that table, whereas D and trimming came from the DNA. The sample table lists 66,000 or so clones, around 85% of them with a count of one. Under 2.5% of the sample lies in the top ten.

After about 9 days of culture, CD4+ T cells were isolated with the EasySep CD4+ T cell isolation kit. Two doses of either the BNT162b2 or the mRNA-1273 mRNA SARS-CoV-2 vaccine were administered to participants. The absence of prior SARS-CoV-2 infection in healthy vaccine recipients was confirmed by negative nucleocapsid antibodies before and after vaccination. Half of the culture medium was replaced with fresh IL-2-containing medium on days 3 and 7. Unless noted otherwise, every peptide stimulation condition was cultured in triplicate wells. Using Ficoll-Paque Plus gradient centrifugation, PBMC were separated from whole blood and then either used fresh or cryopreserved at -140C. The QIAamp micro DNA kit was used to extract genomic DNA from the cultured CD4+ T cells.

The TCR originated in a human donor who received a COVID-19 vaccine. The source was CD4+ T cells from PBMCs cultured without peptide, collected after COVID-19 vaccination. The V and J genes are TRBV3-1 (or the pseudogene TRBV3-2) and TRBJ2-5; no D segment can be confidently identified. The CDR3 region has the sequence CASRREGAAQYF. The nucleotides read TGTGCCAGCAGAAGAGAAGGCGCGGCCCAGTACTTC.